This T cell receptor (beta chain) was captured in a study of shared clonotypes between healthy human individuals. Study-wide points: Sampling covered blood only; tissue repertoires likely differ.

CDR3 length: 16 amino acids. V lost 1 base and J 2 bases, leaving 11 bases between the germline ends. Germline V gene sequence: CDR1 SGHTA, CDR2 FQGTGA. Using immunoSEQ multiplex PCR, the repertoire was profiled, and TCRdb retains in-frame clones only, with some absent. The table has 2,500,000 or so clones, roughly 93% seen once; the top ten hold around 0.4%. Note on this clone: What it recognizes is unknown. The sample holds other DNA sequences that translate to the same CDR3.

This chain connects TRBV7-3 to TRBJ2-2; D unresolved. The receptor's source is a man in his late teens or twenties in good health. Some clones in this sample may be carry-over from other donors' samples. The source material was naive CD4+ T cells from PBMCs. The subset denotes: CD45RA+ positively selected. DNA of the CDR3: TGTGCCAGCAGCTTAATAGGCCCGGGTAACACCGGGGAGCTGTTTTTT. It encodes CASSLIGPGNTGELFF.